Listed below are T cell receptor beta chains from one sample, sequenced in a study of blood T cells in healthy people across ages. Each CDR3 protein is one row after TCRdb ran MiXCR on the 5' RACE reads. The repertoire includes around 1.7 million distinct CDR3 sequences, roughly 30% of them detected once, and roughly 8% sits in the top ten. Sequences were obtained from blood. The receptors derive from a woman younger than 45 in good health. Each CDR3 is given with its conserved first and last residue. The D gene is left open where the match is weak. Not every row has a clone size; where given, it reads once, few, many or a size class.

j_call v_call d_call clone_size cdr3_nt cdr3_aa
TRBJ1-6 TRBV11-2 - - TGTGCCAGCAGCTTAGTAGCAGGGGCGAATAATTCACCCCTCCACTTT CASSLVAGANNSPLHF
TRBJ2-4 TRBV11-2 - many TGTGCCAGCAGCTTAGGGGATATAGCCAAAAACATTCAGTACTTC CASSLGDIAKNIQYF
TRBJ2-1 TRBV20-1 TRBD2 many TGCAGTGCGCCGGGGGGGTGGGGGGAGCAGTTCTTC CSAPGGWGEQFF
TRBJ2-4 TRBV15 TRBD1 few TGTGCCACCAGCCGAGGGACAGGAGCCAAAAACATTCAGTACTTC CATSRGTGAKNIQYF
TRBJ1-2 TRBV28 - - TGTGCCAGCAGTCCGGACAGTTATAGCTACACCTTC CASSPDSYSYTF
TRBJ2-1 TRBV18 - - TGTGCCAGCTCGCCAAACAGGGATGGGCAGTTCTTC CASSPNRDGQFF
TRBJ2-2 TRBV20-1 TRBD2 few TGCAGTGCTAGCCGTCTAGCGGGAGAAACCGGGGAGCTGTTTTTT CSASRLAGETGELFF
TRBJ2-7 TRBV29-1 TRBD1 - TGCAGCGCTAGGACAGGGGATTCCTGCGAGCAGTACTTC CSARTGDSCEQYF
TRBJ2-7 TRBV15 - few TGTGCCACCAGCAGAGGATCCCCGGGCTCCTACGAGCAGTACTTC CATSRGSPGSYEQYF
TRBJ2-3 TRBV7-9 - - TGTGCCAGCAGCCCGGAGCCCAGTACGCAGTATTTT CASSPEPSTQYF
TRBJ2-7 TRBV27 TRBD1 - TGTACCAGCAATGAACAGGGGGCGGTCGAGCAGTACTTC CTSNEQGAVEQYF
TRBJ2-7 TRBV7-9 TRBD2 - TGTGCCAGCAGCTCGACTAGCGGGAGTCGGCAGCAGTACTTC CASSSTSGSRQQYF
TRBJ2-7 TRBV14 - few TGTGCCAGCAGCCAGGGGAAAGGAACCTACGAGCAGTACTTC CASSQGKGTYEQYF
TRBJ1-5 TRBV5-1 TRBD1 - TGCGCCAGCAGCCCCGGACAGGGAGGAAGTCAGCCCCAGCATTTT CASSPGQGGSQPQHF
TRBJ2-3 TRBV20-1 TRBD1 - TGCAGTGCGAGAGGCGGACAGGGAGCGGGAGATACGCAGTATTTT CSARGGQGAGDTQYF
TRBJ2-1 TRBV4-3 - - TGCGCCAGCAGCCAAGAGAGGGGACCCGACTACAATGAGCAGTTCTTC CASSQERGPDYNEQFF
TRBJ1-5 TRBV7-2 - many TGTGCCAGCAGCTTACAGGGTCATCAGCCCCAGCATTTT CASSLQGHQPQHF
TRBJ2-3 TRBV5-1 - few TGCGCCAGCAGCTTGGCAGCCTCTAGCACAGATACGCAGTATTTT CASSLAASSTDTQYF
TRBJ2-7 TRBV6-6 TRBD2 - TGTGCCAGCGAGGGTACTAGCGGGAGAACGGGCGAGCAGTACTTC CASEGTSGRTGEQYF
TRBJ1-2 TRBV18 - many TGTGCCAGCTCACCACCCGGGCTCGGCTATGGCTACACCTTC CASSPPGLGYGYTF
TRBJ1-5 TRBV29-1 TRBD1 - TGCAGCGTTGTGGGGACAGGGGATCAGCCCCAGCATTTT CSVVGTGDQPQHF
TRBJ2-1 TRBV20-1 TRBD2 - TGCAGTGCTAGAGAGTCTCTAGCGGGGGGGCAGGTTGAGCAGTTCTTC CSARESLAGGQVEQFF
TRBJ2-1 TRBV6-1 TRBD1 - TGTGCCAGCAGTGCACCGGGACAGGGGGTAGGTGAGCAGTTCTTC CASSAPGQGVGEQFF
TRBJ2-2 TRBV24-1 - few TGTGCCACCAGAGATTCACGGGACACCTACACCGGGGAGCTGTTTTTT CATRDSRDTYTGELFF
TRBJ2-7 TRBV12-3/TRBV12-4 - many TGTGCCAGCAGTTTAAGTGCTGGATACGAGCAGTACTTC CASSLSAGYEQYF
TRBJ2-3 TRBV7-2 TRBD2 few TGTGCCAGCAGCTTACGACTAGCGGGGGGCCCGGGGGATACGCAGTATTTT CASSLRLAGGPGDTQYF
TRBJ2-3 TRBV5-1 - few TGCGCCAGCAGCCAAGGCACCACAGATACGCAGTATTTT CASSQGTTDTQYF
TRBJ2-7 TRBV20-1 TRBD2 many TGCAGTGCTAGAGAATCCGGGAGGGCGGGCGAGCAGTACTTC CSARESGRAGEQYF
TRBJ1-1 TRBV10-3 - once TGTGCCATCAAAGATCCAGGGAGGAGGGACACTGAAGCTGTCTTT CAIKDPGRRDTEAVF
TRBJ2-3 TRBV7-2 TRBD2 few TGTGCCAGCAGCTTAGTGGGACTAGCGGGACAGGCGGCAGATACGCAGTATTTT CASSLVGLAGQAADTQYF
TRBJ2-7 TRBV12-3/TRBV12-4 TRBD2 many TGTGCCAGCAGTTTGAACGGGGGGGCCTACGAGCAGTACTTC CASSLNGGAYEQYF
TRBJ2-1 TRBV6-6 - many TGTGCCAGTAATTCGGCAGGGGCCTACAATGAGCAGTTCTTC CASNSAGAYNEQFF
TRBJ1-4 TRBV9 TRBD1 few TGTGCCAGCAGCGGGCAGGGGGAGTCTGAAAAACGGTTTTTT CASSGQGESEKRFF
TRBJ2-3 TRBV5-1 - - TGCGCCAGCAATATAGGGGACGATTTGGGGACAGATACGCAGTATTTT CASNIGDDLGTDTQYF
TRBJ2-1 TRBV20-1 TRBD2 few TGCAGTGCTAACAGCGGGAGGGGCCCCAATGAGCAGTTCTTC CSANSGRGPNEQFF
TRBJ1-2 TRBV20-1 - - TGCAGTGCTGGGGTGGGGGGCGGCGGCTATGGCTACACCTTC CSAGVGGGGYGYTF
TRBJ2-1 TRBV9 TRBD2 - TGTGCCAGCAGCGTATCAAGCGGGAGGTTGAATGAGCAGTTCTTC CASSVSSGRLNEQFF
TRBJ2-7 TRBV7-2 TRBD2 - TGTGCCAGCAGGCTCTATCCAAGCGGGAGTGGCTACGAGCAGTACTTC CASRLYPSGSGYEQYF
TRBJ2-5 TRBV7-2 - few TGTGCCAGCAGCTTTTGGGGAGTGTCGGAGACCCAGTACTTC CASSFWGVSETQYF
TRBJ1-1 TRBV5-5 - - TGTGCCAGCAGCCGGGCCGGGGACGAGGCAACTGAAGCTTTCTTT CASSRAGDEATEAFF
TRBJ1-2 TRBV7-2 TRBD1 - TGTGCCAGCAGGACAGGGACCCCTGGGGTACGAGGCTACACCTTC CASRTGTPGVRGYTF
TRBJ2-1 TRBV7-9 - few TGTGCCAGCAGAGACGGGTCTCCGGACAATGAGCAGTTCTTC CASRDGSPDNEQFF
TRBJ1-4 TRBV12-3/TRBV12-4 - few TGTGCCAGCAGTTTTTTGCAGAGCGTTAATGAAAAACTGTTTTTT CASSFLQSVNEKLFF
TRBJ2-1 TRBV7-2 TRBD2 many TGTGCCAGCAGCTTCGGACTAGCGGGGGAGCAGTTCTTC CASSFGLAGEQFF
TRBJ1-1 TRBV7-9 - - TGTGCCAGCAGCTCCGGGGTTTTGACTGAAGCTTTCTTT CASSSGVLTEAFF
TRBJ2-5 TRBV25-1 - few TGTGCCAGCAGTGATTTGAGCGGAAAGTACCAAGAGACCCAGTACTTC CASSDLSGKYQETQYF
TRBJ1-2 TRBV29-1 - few TGCAGCGTACCGACAGGTACTAACTATGGCTACACCTTC CSVPTGTNYGYTF
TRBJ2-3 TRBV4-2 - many TGTGCCAGCAGCCAAGATCTCTCTCGCTTGGCAGATACGCAGTATTTT CASSQDLSRLADTQYF
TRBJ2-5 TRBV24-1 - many TGTGCCACCAGTGATCCTCGCCGTGAGCCACAAGAGACCCAGTACTTC CATSDPRREPQETQYF
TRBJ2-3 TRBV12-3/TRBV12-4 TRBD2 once TGTGCCAGCAGTCTAAGGAGGGGCTTCGGGACTAGCGGGGGACGCACAGATACGCAGTATTTT CASSLRRGFGTSGGRTDTQYF
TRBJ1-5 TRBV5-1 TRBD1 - TGCGCCAGCAGCCCTACCCCGGACAGGGCCAATCAGCCCCAGCATTTT CASSPTPDRANQPQHF
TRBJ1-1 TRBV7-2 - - TGTGCCAGCAGCTTATTCGGGAGCATGGACACTGAAGCTTTCTTT CASSLFGSMDTEAFF
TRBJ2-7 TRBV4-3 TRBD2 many TGCGCCAGCAGCCGATCTAGCGGGACCTCCTACGAGCAGTACTTC CASSRSSGTSYEQYF
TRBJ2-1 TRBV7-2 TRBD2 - TGTGCCGGCAGCTCGCGAGGACTAGCGGTAGTTCGAAGCTCCTACAATGAGCAGTTCTTC CAGSSRGLAVVRSSYNEQFF
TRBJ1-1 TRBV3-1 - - TGTGCCAGCAGCCAAGATGGGCCGAACACTGAAGCTTTCTTT CASSQDGPNTEAFF